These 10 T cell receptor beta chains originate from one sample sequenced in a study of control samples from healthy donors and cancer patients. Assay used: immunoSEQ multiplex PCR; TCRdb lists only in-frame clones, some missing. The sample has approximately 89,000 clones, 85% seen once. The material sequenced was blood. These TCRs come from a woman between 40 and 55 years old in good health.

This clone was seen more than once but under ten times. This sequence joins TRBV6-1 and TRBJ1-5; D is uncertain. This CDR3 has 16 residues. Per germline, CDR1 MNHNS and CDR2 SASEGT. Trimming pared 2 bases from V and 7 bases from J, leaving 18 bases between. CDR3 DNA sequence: TGTGCCAGCAGTGAATTTCCGTTGGCGGGCGACCAGCCCCAGCATTTT. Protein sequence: CASSEFPLAGDQPQHF.

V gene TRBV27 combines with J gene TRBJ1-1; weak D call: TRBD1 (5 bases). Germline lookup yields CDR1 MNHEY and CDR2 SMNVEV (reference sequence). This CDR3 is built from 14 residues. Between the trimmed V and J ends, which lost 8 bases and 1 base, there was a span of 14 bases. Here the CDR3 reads CASVPRGSNTEAFF. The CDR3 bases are TGTGCCAGCGTTCCCCGGGGCTCGAACACTGAAGCTTTCTTT.

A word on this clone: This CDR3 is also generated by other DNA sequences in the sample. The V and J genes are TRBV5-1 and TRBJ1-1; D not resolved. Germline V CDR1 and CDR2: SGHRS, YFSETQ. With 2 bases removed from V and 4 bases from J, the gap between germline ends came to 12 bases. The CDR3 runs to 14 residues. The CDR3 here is CASSFGSGSTEAFF. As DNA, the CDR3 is TGCGCCAGCAGCTTCGGTTCAGGATCCACTGAAGCTTTCTTT.

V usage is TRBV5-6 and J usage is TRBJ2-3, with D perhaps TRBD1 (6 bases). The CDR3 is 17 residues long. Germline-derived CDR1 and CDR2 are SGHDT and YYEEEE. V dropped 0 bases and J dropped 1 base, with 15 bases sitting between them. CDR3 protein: CASSLEQRGYGTDTQYF. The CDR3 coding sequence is TGTGCCAGCAGCTTGGAGCAAAGGGGGTATGGCACAGATACGCAGTATTTT.

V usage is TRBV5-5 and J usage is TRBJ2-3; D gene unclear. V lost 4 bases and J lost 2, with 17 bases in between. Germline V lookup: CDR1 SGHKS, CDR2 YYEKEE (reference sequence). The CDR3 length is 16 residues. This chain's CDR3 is CASSPQPLLYTDTQYF. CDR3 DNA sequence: TGTGCCAGCAGCCCCCAACCTCTCCTCTACACAGATACGCAGTATTTT.

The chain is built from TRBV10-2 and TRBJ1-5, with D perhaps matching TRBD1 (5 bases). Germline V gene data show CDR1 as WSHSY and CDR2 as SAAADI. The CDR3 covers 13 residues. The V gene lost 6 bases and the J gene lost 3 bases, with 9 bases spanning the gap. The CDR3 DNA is TGCGCCAGCAGGGGACGGTTCAATCAGCCCCAGCATTTT. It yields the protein CASRGRFNQPQHF.

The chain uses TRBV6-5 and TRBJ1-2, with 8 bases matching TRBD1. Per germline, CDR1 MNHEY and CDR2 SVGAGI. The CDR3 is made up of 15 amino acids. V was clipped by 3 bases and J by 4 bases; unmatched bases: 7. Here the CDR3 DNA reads TGTGCCAGCAGTTATAGCTACAGGGGGAGCTATGGCTACACCTTC. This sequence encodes CASSYSYRGSYGYTF.

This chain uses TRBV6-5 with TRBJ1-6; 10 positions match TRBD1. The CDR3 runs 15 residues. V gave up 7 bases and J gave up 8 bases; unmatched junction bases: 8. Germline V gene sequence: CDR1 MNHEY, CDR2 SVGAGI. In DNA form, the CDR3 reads TGTGCCAGCAACCCGACAGGGGGCGCGGATTCACCCCTCCACTTT. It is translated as CASNPTGGADSPLHF.

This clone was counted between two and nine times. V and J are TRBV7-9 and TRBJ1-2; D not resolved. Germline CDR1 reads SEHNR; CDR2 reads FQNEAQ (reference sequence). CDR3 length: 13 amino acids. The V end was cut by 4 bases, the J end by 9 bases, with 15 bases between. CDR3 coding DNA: TGTGCCAGCAGCTCATCGATCTTAGAACGCTACACCTTC. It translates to CASSSSILERYTF.

The DNA for the CDR3 is TGTGCAAGTCGCTTTCGTCAGCCCCAGCATTTT. It is translated as CASRFRQPQHF. This chain connects TRBV12-2 to TRBJ1-5. TRBV12-2 is termed a pseudogene. CDR3 length: 11 residues.